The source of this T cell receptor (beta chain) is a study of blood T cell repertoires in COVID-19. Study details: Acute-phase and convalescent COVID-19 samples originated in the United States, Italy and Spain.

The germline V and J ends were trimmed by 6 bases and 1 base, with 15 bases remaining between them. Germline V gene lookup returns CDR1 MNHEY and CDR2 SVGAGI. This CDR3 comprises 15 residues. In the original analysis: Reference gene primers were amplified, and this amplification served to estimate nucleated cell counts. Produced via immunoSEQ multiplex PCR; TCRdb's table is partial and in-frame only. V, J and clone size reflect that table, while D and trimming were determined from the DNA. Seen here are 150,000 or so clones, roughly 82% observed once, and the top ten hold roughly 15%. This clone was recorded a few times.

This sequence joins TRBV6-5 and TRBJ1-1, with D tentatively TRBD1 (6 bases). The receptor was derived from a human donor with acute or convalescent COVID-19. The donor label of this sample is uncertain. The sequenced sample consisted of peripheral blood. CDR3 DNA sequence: TGTGCCAGCAGCCCGATACAGGGCGGGAACACTGAAGCTTTCTTT. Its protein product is CASSPIQGGNTEAFF.